The rows below give T cell receptor beta chains drawn from one sample of a study of blood T cell repertoires in COVID-19. Repertoires were generated with immunoSEQ multiplex PCR, while TCRdb's copy carries only in-frame clones and drops some. Of approximately 180,000 clones in the sample, 80% to 90% are singletons; the top ten hold 1.6%. The sample consisted of peripheral blood. These receptors were collected from a woman aged 50 to 65 with acute or convalescent COVID-19. CDR3s include the opening cysteine and the closing phenylalanine or tryptophan. The D gene is left open where the match is weak. Where a row states a size, it is once, few, many or the class of an expanded clone; other rows omit it.

len: 15; j_gene: TRBJ1-2; abundance: NA; v_gene: TRBV4-2; d_gene: NA; CDR3nt: TGTGCCAGCAGCCAAGATGCCGACAGCGAATATGGCTACACCTTC; CDR3aa: CASSQDADSEYGYTF
len: 15; j_gene: TRBJ2-3; abundance: NA; v_gene: TRBV18; d_gene: TRBD2; CDR3nt: TGTGCCAGCTCACCCGAGGGAGGGGCGGCAGATACGCAGTATTTT; CDR3aa: CASSPEGGAADTQYF
len: 15; j_gene: TRBJ1-5; abundance: NA; v_gene: TRBV5-6; d_gene: NA; CDR3nt: TGTGCCAGCAGCGCAAGGGGGAGGGGCAATCAGCCCCAGCATTTT; CDR3aa: CASSARGRGNQPQHF
len: 13; j_gene: TRBJ1-2; abundance: NA; v_gene: TRBV10-2; d_gene: NA; CDR3nt: TGCGCCAGCAGCGCGGGGACGGAATATGGCTACACCTTC; CDR3aa: CASSAGTEYGYTF
len: 12; j_gene: TRBJ1-2; abundance: NA; v_gene: TRBV9; d_gene: NA; CDR3nt: TGTGCCAGCAGCGTAGTCGGCGGCGGCTACACCTTC; CDR3aa: CASSVVGGGYTF
len: 16; j_gene: TRBJ2-5; abundance: NA; v_gene: TRBV6-1; d_gene: TRBD2; CDR3nt: TGTGCCAGCAGTGTATGGCTAGCGGGGAGCGAGGAGACCCAGTACTTC; CDR3aa: CASSVWLAGSEETQYF
len: 13; j_gene: TRBJ1-1; abundance: NA; v_gene: TRBV6-5; d_gene: NA; CDR3nt: TGTGCCAGCAGTCCACAGCTGAACACTGAAGCTTTCTTT; CDR3aa: CASSPQLNTEAFF
len: 13; j_gene: TRBJ1-5; abundance: NA; v_gene: TRBV15; d_gene: NA; CDR3nt: TGTGCCACCACCAAGAGTTTCGGGCAGCCCCAGCATTTT; CDR3aa: CATTKSFGQPQHF
len: 13; j_gene: TRBJ2-7; abundance: NA; v_gene: TRBV29-1; d_gene: TRBD1; CDR3nt: TGCAGCGCCTCCAAGGGACAGTCCCACGAGCAGTACTTC; CDR3aa: CSASKGQSHEQYF
len: 15; j_gene: TRBJ2-4; abundance: NA; v_gene: TRBV25-1; d_gene: NA; CDR3nt: TGTGCCAGCAGTGAATTAGGAGGGGATGGAAACATTCAGTACTTC; CDR3aa: CASSELGGDGNIQYF
len: 14; j_gene: TRBJ1-1; abundance: few; v_gene: TRBV19; d_gene: NA; CDR3nt: TGTGCCAGTAGTATCGACAGCCCTAACACTGAAGCTTTCTTT; CDR3aa: CASSIDSPNTEAFF
len: 15; j_gene: TRBJ1-6; abundance: NA; v_gene: TRBV11-3; d_gene: NA; CDR3nt: TGTGCCAGCAGCGCTGGACAGACCGAGAGGTCACCCCTCCACTTT; CDR3aa: CASSAGQTERSPLHF
len: 12; j_gene: TRBJ2-7; abundance: NA; v_gene: TRBV12-3/TRBV12-4; d_gene: NA; CDR3nt: TGTGCCAGCAGTTTCGCAGGCTGGGAGCAGTACTTC; CDR3aa: CASSFAGWEQYF
len: 13; j_gene: TRBJ2-7; abundance: NA; v_gene: TRBV12-3/TRBV12-4; d_gene: TRBD2; CDR3nt: TGTGCCAGCAGTTTCGGGGGGGAGAGTCAGCAGTACTTC; CDR3aa: CASSFGGESQQYF
len: 14; j_gene: TRBJ2-7; abundance: NA; v_gene: TRBV7-8; d_gene: TRBD1; CDR3nt: TGTGCCAGCAGCTTAGGGACAGGACAGGACGAGCAGTACTTC; CDR3aa: CASSLGTGQDEQYF
len: 16; j_gene: TRBJ2-3; abundance: NA; v_gene: TRBV7-9; d_gene: TRBD1; CDR3nt: TGTGCCAGCAGCGTCACAGGGGACACTAGCACAGATACGCAGTATTTT; CDR3aa: CASSVTGDTSTDTQYF
len: 16; j_gene: TRBJ2-2; abundance: NA; v_gene: TRBV5-4; d_gene: TRBD2; CDR3nt: TGTGCCAGCAGCTTGGGGCTAGCGGCGAACACCGGGGAGCTGTTTTTT; CDR3aa: CASSLGLAANTGELFF
len: 13; j_gene: TRBJ1-5; abundance: NA; v_gene: TRBV15; d_gene: NA; CDR3nt: TGTGCCACCAGCTCCGCCGGGTATCAGCCCCAGCATTTT; CDR3aa: CATSSAGYQPQHF
len: 14; j_gene: TRBJ2-7; abundance: NA; v_gene: TRBV27; d_gene: TRBD1; CDR3nt: TGTGCCAGCAGACCCCTGACAGGGCTCTACGAGCAGTACTTC; CDR3aa: CASRPLTGLYEQYF
len: 14; j_gene: TRBJ2-7; abundance: NA; v_gene: TRBV4-3; d_gene: TRBD1; CDR3nt: TGCGCCAGCAGCCAAGATGCGGACAGGGAGGAGCAGTACTTC; CDR3aa: CASSQDADREEQYF
len: 14; j_gene: TRBJ1-2; abundance: NA; v_gene: TRBV7-2; d_gene: NA; CDR3nt: TGTGCCAGCAGCTTAGTAACCGGGAACTATGGCTACACCTTC; CDR3aa: CASSLVTGNYGYTF
len: 13; j_gene: TRBJ2-1; abundance: NA; v_gene: TRBV29-1; d_gene: NA; CDR3nt: TGCAGCGTTGAACCCCGCTCCTACAATGAGCAGTTCTTC; CDR3aa: CSVEPRSYNEQFF
len: 14; j_gene: TRBJ1-2; abundance: NA; v_gene: TRBV18; d_gene: NA; CDR3nt: TGTGCCAGCTTAGAAGGGACAACTAACGGCGGCTACACCTTC; CDR3aa: CASLEGTTNGGYTF
len: 12; j_gene: TRBJ1-1; abundance: NA; v_gene: TRBV5-4; d_gene: NA; CDR3nt: TGTGCCAGCAACTTGGAGGAGGGTGAAGCTTTCTTT; CDR3aa: CASNLEEGEAFF
len: 13; j_gene: TRBJ1-2; abundance: NA; v_gene: TRBV30; d_gene: TRBD1; CDR3nt: TGTGCCTGGGCGACAGGGTCAGGCTATGGCTACACCTTC; CDR3aa: CAWATGSGYGYTF
len: 13; j_gene: TRBJ1-1; abundance: NA; v_gene: TRBV5-6; d_gene: NA; CDR3nt: TGTGCCAGCAGCTTGGTAGCGAACACTGAAGCTTTCTTT; CDR3aa: CASSLVANTEAFF
len: 13; j_gene: TRBJ1-2; abundance: NA; v_gene: TRBV27; d_gene: NA; CDR3nt: TGTGCCAGCAGTTCGTCAGGAATCTATGGCTACACCTTC; CDR3aa: CASSSSGIYGYTF
len: 16; j_gene: TRBJ2-1; abundance: NA; v_gene: TRBV7-2; d_gene: TRBD2; CDR3nt: TGTGCCAGCAGCTTAGATCCGGGGGGAGGGCCCGTCGAGCAGTTCTTC; CDR3aa: CASSLDPGGGPVEQFF
len: 13; j_gene: TRBJ2-5; abundance: NA; v_gene: TRBV30; d_gene: NA; CDR3nt: TGTGCTCTAGAACTGCAGCTTGGAGAGACCCAGTACTTC; CDR3aa: CALELQLGETQYF
len: 14; j_gene: TRBJ2-5; abundance: NA; v_gene: TRBV3-1/TRBV3-2; d_gene: NA; CDR3nt: TGTGCCAGCAGCTTCAGTAGCGGCCAAGAGACCCAGTACTTC; CDR3aa: CASSFSSGQETQYF
len: 15; j_gene: TRBJ1-1; abundance: NA; v_gene: TRBV5-4; d_gene: TRBD1; CDR3nt: TGTGCCAGCAGCTTGGCTGGACAGGGAGGAACTGAAGCTTTCTTT; CDR3aa: CASSLAGQGGTEAFF
len: 12; j_gene: TRBJ2-7; abundance: once; v_gene: TRBV27; d_gene: TRBD1; CDR3nt: TGTGCCAGCAGTAAGGGACAGGACAAACAGTACTTC; CDR3aa: CASSKGQDKQYF
len: 14; j_gene: TRBJ2-3; abundance: NA; v_gene: TRBV9; d_gene: TRBD2; CDR3nt: TGTGCCAGCTCGGCGGGGGGGCAAAGAGATACGCAGTATTTT; CDR3aa: CASSAGGQRDTQYF
len: 17; j_gene: TRBJ2-3; abundance: NA; v_gene: TRBV9; d_gene: TRBD1; CDR3nt: TGTGCCAGCAGCGTAGCAGGGACAGGGGCGTGGACAGATACGCAGTATTTT; CDR3aa: CASSVAGTGAWTDTQYF
len: 13; j_gene: TRBJ1-1; abundance: NA; v_gene: TRBV19; d_gene: TRBD1; CDR3nt: TGTGCCAGTAGTTCAGAGACAGGGAGAACCACTTTCTTT; CDR3aa: CASSSETGRTTFF
len: 13; j_gene: TRBJ2-3; abundance: NA; v_gene: TRBV30; d_gene: TRBD2; CDR3nt: TGTGCTCGATCGGGGGGAAGCACAGATACGCAGTATTTT; CDR3aa: CARSGGSTDTQYF
len: 14; j_gene: TRBJ2-7; abundance: NA; v_gene: TRBV5-6; d_gene: TRBD1; CDR3nt: TGTGCCAGCAGTTTTCGGGGACAGGGTCACGAGCAGTACTTC; CDR3aa: CASSFRGQGHEQYF
len: 11; j_gene: TRBJ2-5; abundance: NA; v_gene: TRBV24-1; d_gene: NA; CDR3nt: TGTGCCACCAGTGATTTTATGACCCAGTACTTC; CDR3aa: CATSDFMTQYF
len: 17; j_gene: TRBJ1-2; abundance: NA; v_gene: TRBV7-2; d_gene: NA; CDR3nt: TGTGCCAGCAGCTTAGGGACAGCCTTAAGCCCTAACTATGGCTACACCTTC; CDR3aa: CASSLGTALSPNYGYTF
len: 13; j_gene: TRBJ2-1; abundance: NA; v_gene: TRBV28; d_gene: NA; CDR3nt: TGTGCCAGCAGTTTAACTGCGGGAAATGAGCAGTTCTTC; CDR3aa: CASSLTAGNEQFF
len: 12; j_gene: TRBJ2-1; abundance: once; v_gene: TRBV30; d_gene: NA; CDR3nt: TGTGCCTGGAGGGCGGATTACAATGAGCAGTTCTTC; CDR3aa: CAWRADYNEQFF
len: 15; j_gene: TRBJ2-7; abundance: NA; v_gene: TRBV19; d_gene: TRBD1; CDR3nt: TGTGCCAGTAGTGTCGGGACAGGGTCCCCCTACGAGCAGTACTTC; CDR3aa: CASSVGTGSPYEQYF
len: 16; j_gene: TRBJ2-2; abundance: NA; v_gene: TRBV7-3; d_gene: TRBD2; CDR3nt: TGTGCCAGCAGCTTACGGGCTAGCGGGAACACCGGGGAGCTGTTTTTT; CDR3aa: CASSLRASGNTGELFF
len: 13; j_gene: TRBJ1-3; abundance: NA; v_gene: TRBV7-9; d_gene: NA; CDR3nt: TGTGCCAGCAGAGTCGCTACGGGGAACACCATATATTTT; CDR3aa: CASRVATGNTIYF
len: 15; j_gene: TRBJ2-5; abundance: NA; v_gene: TRBV27; d_gene: NA; CDR3nt: TGTGCCAGCAGTTTATCGTGGCAGTTCCAAGAGACCCAGTACTTC; CDR3aa: CASSLSWQFQETQYF
len: 14; j_gene: TRBJ1-1; abundance: NA; v_gene: TRBV6-5; d_gene: TRBD1; CDR3nt: TGTGCCAGCAGTCGACAGGGGACAAGCACTGAAGCTTTCTTT; CDR3aa: CASSRQGTSTEAFF
len: 15; j_gene: TRBJ1-2; abundance: NA; v_gene: TRBV6-5; d_gene: TRBD1; CDR3nt: TGTGCCAGCAGTTACCAGACAGGGCCCGGCTATGGCTACACCTTC; CDR3aa: CASSYQTGPGYGYTF
len: 14; j_gene: TRBJ2-1; abundance: NA; v_gene: TRBV27; d_gene: NA; CDR3nt: TGTGCCAGCAGTTCGATAGGGGCCCTCGATGAGCAGTTCTTC; CDR3aa: CASSSIGALDEQFF
len: 15; j_gene: TRBJ1-5; abundance: NA; v_gene: TRBV30; d_gene: TRBD1; CDR3nt: TGTGCCTGGAGTACCGGACAGGGTGGCAATCAGCCCCAGCATTTT; CDR3aa: CAWSTGQGGNQPQHF
len: 15; j_gene: TRBJ2-4; abundance: NA; v_gene: TRBV5-5; d_gene: TRBD2; CDR3nt: TGTGCCAGCAGCCTTGGATGGGGAGGGCCGGGCATTCAGTACTTC; CDR3aa: CASSLGWGGPGIQYF